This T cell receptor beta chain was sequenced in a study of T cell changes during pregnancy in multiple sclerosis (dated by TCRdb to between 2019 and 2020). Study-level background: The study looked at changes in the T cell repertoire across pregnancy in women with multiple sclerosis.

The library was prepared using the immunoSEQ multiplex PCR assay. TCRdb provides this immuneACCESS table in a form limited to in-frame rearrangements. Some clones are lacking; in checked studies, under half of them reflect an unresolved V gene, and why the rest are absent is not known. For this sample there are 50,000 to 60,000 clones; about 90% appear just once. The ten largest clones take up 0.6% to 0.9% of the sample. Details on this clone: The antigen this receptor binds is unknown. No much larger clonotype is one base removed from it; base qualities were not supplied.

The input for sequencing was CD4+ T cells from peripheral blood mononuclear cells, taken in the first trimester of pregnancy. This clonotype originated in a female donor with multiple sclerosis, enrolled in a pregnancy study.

The CDR3 reads as follows: CASSRGGGASNEQFF. The DNA sequence is as follows: TGTGCCAGCAGCCGGGGCGGGGGGGCCTCGAATGAGCAGTTCTTC. This receptor chain uses TRBV5-6 and TRBJ2-1, and 9 bases in between align with TRBD2. The CDR3, cysteine through phenylalanine, is 15 amino acids long. Here the CDR3 DNA is all that survives: 45 bases in frame from base 1. Sequences SGHDT (CDR1) and YYEEEE (CDR2) are obtained from the germline V gene. Trimming accounts for 4 bases at V and 7 bases at J, while the number of junction bases matched to no gene is 9.